These T cell receptor beta chains were read from a single sample in a study of STAT3 mutations in large granular lymphocyte leukemia. Assay: immunoSEQ multiplex PCR; the TCRdb copy retains only in-frame clones and omits some. Here the sample spans approximately 13,000 clones, over 70% being singletons. Specimen: peripheral blood mononuclear cells. The origin of the receptors is a man aged 60-69 years with T-cell large granular lymphocyte leukemia. Some clones in this sample may be carry-over from other donors' samples. Each CDR3 is given with its conserved first and last residue. A D gene is named only where the DNA matches it firmly. Not every row has a clone size; where given, it reads once, few, many or a size class.

j_call clone_size d_call v_call cdr3_aa cdr3_nt
TRBJ1-2 . . TRBV29-1 CSVEVSRNYGYTF TGCAGCGTTGAAGTCAGTAGGAACTATGGCTACACCTTC
TRBJ2-2 . TRBD2 TRBV11-3 CASSFGLAVNTGELFF TGTGCCAGCAGCTTCGGACTAGCGGTGAACACCGGGGAGCTGTTTTTT
TRBJ2-5 . . TRBV19 CASSIDRGYQETQYF TGTGCCAGTAGTATAGACAGGGGATACCAAGAGACCCAGTACTTC
TRBJ2-1 . . TRBV29-1 CSAQGGSYNEQFF TGCAGCGCCCAGGGGGGCTCCTACAATGAGCAGTTCTTC
TRBJ2-5 . . TRBV5-1 CASLNQETQYF TGCGCCAGCCTTAACCAAGAGACCCAGTACTTC
TRBJ1-1 . TRBD1 TRBV9 CASSVEAGGTYTEAFF TGTGCCAGCAGCGTAGAGGCAGGGGGCACGTACACTGAAGCTTTCTTT
TRBJ1-3 once . TRBV28 CASIDARTELLSGNTIYF TGTGCCAGCATAGATGCCAGGACAGAATTACTCTCTGGAAACACCATATATTTT
TRBJ2-3 . TRBD2 TRBV7-2 CASSLAAGVDTQYF TGTGCCAGCAGCTTAGCAGCGGGAGTAGATACGCAGTATTTT
TRBJ2-2 once . TRBV5-4 CASSPPFRGETGELFF TGTGCCAGCAGCCCCCCTTTCCGAGGGGAAACCGGGGAGCTGTTTTTT
TRBJ2-6 . . TRBV7-9 CASSPGTLTHSGANVLTF TGTGCCAGCAGCCCCGGGACACTCACTCACTCTGGGGCCAACGTCCTGACTTTC
TRBJ1-5 . TRBD1 TRBV19 CASQQGGAKQPQHF TGTGCCAGCCAACAGGGGGGGGCTAAACAGCCCCAGCATTTT
TRBJ1-3 . . TRBV4-3 CASSPKLGEAGNTIYF TGCGCCAGCAGCCCAAAGCTGGGGGAAGCCGGAAACACCATATATTTT
TRBJ2-1 once . TRBV6-6 CASSYSTRAYNEQFF TGTGCCAGCAGTTACTCGACCCGGGCCTACAATGAGCAGTTCTTC
TRBJ2-1 . . TRBV19 CASSTGPSGKQFF TGTGCCAGTAGTACAGGACCGTCGGGTAAGCAGTTCTTC
TRBJ2-5 few . TRBV15 CATSRDWVSVETQYF TGTGCCACCAGCAGAGATTGGGTTTCGGTAGAGACCCAGTACTTC
TRBJ2-7 . . TRBV7-9 CASSPVPSSSYEQYF TGTGCCAGCAGCCCAGTCCCGTCCAGCTCCTACGAGCAGTACTTC
TRBJ1-1 . . TRBV5-1 CASSLGIGGSTEAFF TGCGCCAGCAGCTTGGGGATCGGGGGGTCCACTGAAGCTTTCTTT
TRBJ2-3 . . TRBV18 CASSPGDTLALRSTDTQYF TGTGCCAGCTCACCAGGGGATACTTTAGCGCTCCGTAGCACAGATACGCAGTATTTT
TRBJ1-2 few . TRBV2 CWGGDGGYGYTF TGCTGGGGTGGGGACGGGGGCTATGGCTACACCTTC
TRBJ2-5 . . TRBV27 CASGRSWEETQYF TGTGCCAGCGGAAGGTCCTGGGAAGAGACCCAGTACTTC
TRBJ1-5 . . TRBV25-1 CASSDGRQPQHF TGTGCCAGCAGTGATGGCCGGCAGCCCCAGCATTTT
TRBJ1-1 . TRBD1 TRBV6-5 CASRREAGGGTEAFF TGTGCCAGCAGGCGCGAAGCAGGGGGGGGCACTGAAGCTTTCTTT
TRBJ1-2 . . TRBV28 CASSLSYTGGYTF TGTGCCAGCAGTTTATCCTATACGGGAGGCTACACCTTC
TRBJ2-7 . TRBD1 TRBV6-1 CASSGIKQGVSYEQYF TGTGCCAGCAGTGGTATCAAACAGGGGGTGTCCTACGAGCAGTACTTC
TRBJ1-1 . . TRBV7-9 CASSSPGGTNTEAFF TGTGCCAGCAGCTCTCCGGGAGGAACGAACACTGAAGCTTTCTTT
TRBJ2-3 once TRBD1 TRBV5-4 CASSLPGGGTDTQYF TGTGCCAGCAGCTTGCCAGGGGGCGGCACAGATACGCAGTATTTT
TRBJ2-2 . . TRBV18 CASSPTTGTLNTGELFF TGTGCCAGCTCACCGACTACCGGGACCTTAAACACCGGGGAGCTGTTTTTT
TRBJ1-2 . TRBD1 TRBV27 CASRSTGTGTNYGYTF TGTGCCAGCAGAAGTACCGGGACAGGGACTAACTATGGCTACACCTTC
TRBJ2-7 . TRBD2 TRBV30 CAWSGASGYYEQYF TGTGCCTGGAGTGGGGCTAGCGGGTACTACGAGCAGTACTTC
TRBJ2-1 . . TRBV7-2 CASSSTRRRLAGGQFF TGTGCCAGCAGCTCTACCAGGAGGAGACTAGCAGGGGGGCAGTTCTTC
TRBJ2-7 . TRBD2 TRBV11-1 CASSLVSGLVGEQYF TGTGCCAGCAGCTTAGTCTCGGGACTAGTGGGCGAGCAGTACTTC
TRBJ2-2 . . TRBV5-1 CASSPGVTGELFF TGCGCCAGCAGCCCGGGCGTCACCGGGGAGCTGTTTTTT
TRBJ1-4 . . TRBV7-3 CASSSITNEKLFF TGTGCCAGCAGCTCGATAACTAATGAAAAACTGTTTTTT
TRBJ2-3 . . TRBV27 CASSFLDREGSTQYF TGTGCCAGCAGTTTCCTGGACAGGGAGGGTAGTACGCAGTATTTT
TRBJ1-3 . . TRBV30 CAWDVSGNTIYF TGTGCCTGGGACGTCTCTGGAAACACCATATATTTT
TRBJ2-5 . TRBD2 TRBV19 CASSVREPRQTQYF TGTGCCAGTAGTGTGCGGGAGCCACGCCAGACCCAGTACTTC
TRBJ2-1 once TRBD2 TRBV5-4 CASSPTSGRAYNEQFF TGTGCCAGCAGCCCGACTAGCGGGAGGGCCTACAATGAGCAGTTCTTC
TRBJ2-1 once TRBD2 TRBV5-1 CASSQLAGAGNEQFF TGCGCCAGCAGCCAACTAGCGGGAGCAGGCAATGAGCAGTTCTTC
TRBJ2-7 once . TRBV15 CATSRQRYGSYEQYF TGTGCCACCAGCAGGCAAAGGTATGGGTCCTACGAGCAGTACTTC
TRBJ1-5 . TRBD1 TRBV6-1 CAIQGQGFNQPQHF TGTGCCATCCAGGGACAGGGCTTCAATCAGCCCCAGCATTTT
TRBJ2-1 . TRBD2 TRBV5-1 CASSPRLAGGNNNEQFF TGCGCCAGCAGCCCCCGACTAGCGGGAGGTAATAACAATGAGCAGTTCTTC
TRBJ2-1 . TRBD2 TRBV7-2 CASSLALLAGGRFF TGTGCCAGCAGCTTAGCGCTCCTAGCGGGGGGTAGGTTCTTC
TRBJ2-7 . . TRBV11-2 CASSLERDLDLEQYF TGTGCCAGCAGCTTAGAACGGGATTTGGACTTGGAGCAGTACTTC
TRBJ2-7 few . TRBV7-2 CASSSRQVSYEQYF TGTGCCAGCAGTTCAAGACAGGTTTCCTACGAGCAGTACTTC
TRBJ2-7 . . TRBV14 CASSQKFSYEQYF TGTGCCAGCAGCCAAAAATTCTCCTACGAGCAGTACTTC